Listed below are T cell receptor beta chains from one sample, sequenced in a study of cytomegalovirus exposure and HLA in healthy donors. TCRdb's copy holds only in-frame clones and misses some; the assay was immunoSEQ multiplex PCR. The sample has around 100,000 clones; 79% are singletons. The material sequenced was PBMCs. The source of these receptors is a female donor in good health and CMV-seropositive. The CDR3 runs from the conserved cysteine through the conserved F or W. Fields, in order: D gene, clone size, V gene, J gene, CDR3 DNA, CDR3 protein. A D gene is named only where the DNA matches it firmly. Expanded clones get a size class; other rows say once, few or many, or leave the size out.

.	.	TRBV6-6	TRBJ1-2	TGTGCCAGCAGCCGCCCCCAGGGCGGCTACACCTTC	CASSRPQGGYTF
.	.	TRBV19	TRBJ1-5	TGTGCCAGTACTGGCAGGGCGGGCAATCAGCCCCAGCATTTT	CASTGRAGNQPQHF
TRBD1	.	TRBV11-2	TRBJ1-1	TGTGCCAGCAGCTTGACAGGGGGCCTCAACACTGAAGCTTCCTTT	CASSLTGGLNTEASF
TRBD1	.	TRBV6-1	TRBJ1-6	TGTGCCAGCAGTTCCGACAGGGGTAGGTCACCCCTCCACTTT	CASSSDRGRSPLHF
TRBD1	.	TRBV2	TRBJ1-2	TGTGCCAGCAGTGAAGCCAGGGGGCGCGTCTCGGATGGCTACACCTTC	CASSEARGRVSDGYTF
.	.	TRBV30	TRBJ2-2	TGTGCCTGGAGTGTTTTGACAGCCAACACCGGGGAGCTGTTTTTT	CAWSVLTANTGELFF
TRBD1	.	TRBV5-5	TRBJ2-1	TGTGCCAGCAGCCCGTATCGGGGGACAGGGGCCAATGAGCAGTTCTTC	CASSPYRGTGANEQFF
.	.	TRBV4-1	TRBJ2-7	TGCGCCAGCAGCCAAGATGAAACAGGGCCTAGGAACGAGCAGTACTTC	CASSQDETGPRNEQYF
.	.	TRBV1	TRBJ1-2	TGCACCAGCAGCCAAGGTCATGTAATCATGCCCGGACAGGGGAATCCTTATCGGTATGGCTACACCTTC	CTSSQGHVIMPGQGNPYRYGYTF
TRBD2	.	TRBV6-5	TRBJ2-7	TGTGCCAGCAGTTATGAGGGAGGGGTATACGAGCAGTACTTC	CASSYEGGVYEQYF
TRBD1	.	TRBV5-4	TRBJ2-7	TGTGCCAGCAGCCCGAACGACAGGGTGAGCTCCTACGAGCAGTACTTC	CASSPNDRVSSYEQYF
TRBD2	.	TRBV19	TRBJ2-7	TGTGCCAGTCGCCCCCGGGGGGTAAGCTCCTACGAGCAGTACTTC	CASRPRGVSSYEQYF
TRBD2	once	TRBV11-2	TRBJ2-7	TGTGCCAGCAGCACCCGGACTAGCTTCTCCTACGAGCAGTACTTC	CASSTRTSFSYEQYF
TRBD1	.	TRBV4-1	TRBJ2-2	TGCGCCAGCAGCCAAGATCCCCCCGGGACAGGGGGCAGCGGGGAGCTGTTTTTT	CASSQDPPGTGGSGELFF
.	once	TRBV7-2	TRBJ1-6	TGTGCCAGCAGCTACCCGCGGAACCAAGGTATACCCCTCCACTTT	CASSYPRNQGIPLHF
.	.	TRBV6-1	TRBJ1-2	TGTGCCAGCACCAAGGGGCAGGGAGGGTATGGCTACACCTTC	CASTKGQGGYGYTF
.	.	TRBV7-9	TRBJ2-7	TGTGCCAGCAGCTTAGCGCGCGACAACTCCTACGAGCAGTACTTC	CASSLARDNSYEQYF